This TCR beta chain was recorded in a study of Ad26.COV2.S vaccination and SARS-CoV-2 variants (dated by TCRdb to the early 2020s). Study-wide context: Donors in the vaccine arm were drawn from COV1001, a phase I-IIa trial of Ad26.COV2.S in healthy adults that was multicentre, randomized, double-blind and placebo-controlled. Ad26.COV2.S was administered intramuscularly at a dose of 5x10^10 or 1x10^11 viral particles, either as one shot or as two shots given 56 days apart. Sequencing of the TCRbeta repertoire served to evaluate the specificity and breadth of SARS-CoV-2-reactive T cell receptors following Ad26.COV2.S vaccination. A total of 32 samples were included in the TCR-sequenced set, comprising about 20 Ad26.COV2.S vaccine recipients, 5 placebo recipients and 8 SARS-CoV-2 convalescent individuals. Participants in the trial were split at random into five groups of five each, receiving low-dose or high-dose Ad26.COV2.S once or twice, or else placebo on both occasions. Blinding of investigators to trial group allocation was maintained during experiments and outcome assessment.

The treatment or condition label here, explained by the study, means: some 19 received Ad26.COV2.S at low or high dose, single or two shots; roughly five received placebo; per-sample allocation not given. Repertoires of vaccine and placebo recipients were sequenced from samples taken on day 63 after the first injection. Cohort 1b enrolled 25 adults aged 18-55 years at a single site in Boston, USA, between 29 July and 7 August 2020. Ad26.COV2.S consisted of a replication-incompetent adenovirus type 26 vector by which a prefusion-stabilized SARS-CoV-2 spike protein from the original Wuhan strain was expressed. Comments on this clone: What this receptor recognizes is not known. Base qualities were left out, and no much larger clone turns up one base away.

The immunoSEQ Assay was the method used to sequence TCRbeta CDR3 regions. After extraction, genomic DNA underwent amplification by bias-controlled multiplex PCR, followed by high-throughput sequencing. Per the authors' processing: Collapsing and filtering of sequences were performed to quantify the absolute abundance of each unique TCRbeta CDR3 region. Usable DNA was measured by amplifying reference genes present in all nucleated cells, and TCRbeta template counts were normalized to that usable DNA to estimate T cell fraction. Repertoire TCRs were annotated as SARS-CoV-2-specific by exact matching of V gene, CDR3 amino acid sequence and J gene to a known reactive TCR set. The reference SARS-CoV-2 TCR set was derived from MIRA and filtered for enrichment in COVID-19-positive ImmuneCODE repertoires, a step that removed public or cross-reactive TCRs. Drawing on the MIRA antigens, annotated TCRs were analysed further at the level of specific ORF or position within ORF. Breadth was defined as annotated unique rearrangements over total unique productive rearrangements; depth was the summed frequency of those rearrangements. Two-sided Wilcoxon rank-sum tests were used to compare TCR breadth between groups. TCRdb stores this immuneACCESS table with in-frame sequences only. Part of the clones is absent; in the studies checked, under half of the shortfall reflects unresolved V genes, and no reason is known for the rest. The V and J calls and clone size were taken over from that table, and D and trimming were inferred from the DNA. Present in this sample are 200,000 to 300,000 clones, roughly 90% of which were seen just once. The ten biggest clones cover about 11% of the sample.

V and J are trimmed by 6 bases and 8 bases, and the gene matches miss 11 bases of the junction. Taken from cysteine to phenylalanine, the CDR3 has 15 residues. Only the CDR3 portion is preserved as DNA: 45 bases, with reading frame beginning at the first base. As encoded in the germline V gene, CDR1 is SNHLY while CDR2 is FYNNEI. The investigation overall reported the following: The study lacked the statistical power to compare responses across vaccine doses or regimens. The authors noted that total T cell responses may have been underestimated by the TCR breadth and depth analyses. Compared with placebo recipients, Ad26.COV2.S recipients showed higher spike-specific TCR breadth (P = 0.0014). After vaccination, spike-specific CD8+ and CD4+ T cell responses were reported to show substantial breadth. Vaccine and placebo recipients had similar non-spike TCR breadth, a finding consistent with the vaccine containing only spike.

This chain joins TRBV2 to TRBJ1-2, with 11 bases matching TRBD1. The material sequenced was peripheral blood, taken in a trial of Ad26.COV2.S vaccine versus placebo. The TCR originated in a person between 18 and 65 years old who received the Ad26.COV2.S COVID-19 vaccine or a placebo. The nucleotide sequence is TGTGCCAGCAGACTAAGGACAGGGGGCGCGAGGGGCTACACCTTC. Its translation reads: CASRLRTGGARGYTF.